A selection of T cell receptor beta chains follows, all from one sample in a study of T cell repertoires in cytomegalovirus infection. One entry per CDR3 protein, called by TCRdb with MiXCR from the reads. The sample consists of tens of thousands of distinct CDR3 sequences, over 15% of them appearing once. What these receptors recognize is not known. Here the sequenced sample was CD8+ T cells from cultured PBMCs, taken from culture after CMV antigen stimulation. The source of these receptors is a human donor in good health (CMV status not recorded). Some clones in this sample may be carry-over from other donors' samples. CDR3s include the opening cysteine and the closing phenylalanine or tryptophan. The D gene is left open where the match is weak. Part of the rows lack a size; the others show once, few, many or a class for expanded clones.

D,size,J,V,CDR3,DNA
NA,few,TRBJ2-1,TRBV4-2,CASSQDLPGVLGNEQFF,TGTGCCAGCAGCCAAGATCTCCCAGGGGTCTTGGGCAATGAGCAGTTCTTC
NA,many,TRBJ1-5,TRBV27,CASSLGSNGQPQHF,TGTGCCAGCAGTTTGGGGAGTAACGGTCAGCCCCAGCATTTT
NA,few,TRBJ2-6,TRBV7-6,CASSLVGGKYSGANVLTF,TGTGCCAGCAGCTTAGTCGGTGGCAAATACTCTGGGGCCAACGTCCTGACTTTC
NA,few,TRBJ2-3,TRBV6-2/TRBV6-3,CASLRREGALTRTDTQYF,TGTGCCAGCCTTCGTCGGGAGGGGGCCCTAACCCGCACAGATACGCAGTATTTT
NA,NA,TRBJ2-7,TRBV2,CASSAPYNYEQYF,TGTGCCAGCAGTGCGCCCTACAACTACGAGCAGTACTTC
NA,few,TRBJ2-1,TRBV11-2,CASSANEQFF,TGTGCCAGCAGCGCCAATGAGCAGTTCTTC
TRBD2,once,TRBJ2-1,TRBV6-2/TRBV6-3,CASSPLGGGISIEQFF,TGTGCCAGCAGTCCCCTTGGGGGAGGGATTTCGATTGAGCAGTTCTTC
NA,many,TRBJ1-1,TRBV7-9,CASSLAGQGSEAFF,TGTGCCAGCAGCTTAGCTGGGCAGGGCTCTGAAGCTTTCTTT
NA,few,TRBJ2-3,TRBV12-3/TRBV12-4,CASSSPRVSTDTQYF,TGTGCCAGCAGTTCCCCTAGGGTGAGCACAGATACGCAGTATTTT
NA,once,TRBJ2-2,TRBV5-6,CASSLPSGELFF,TGTGCCAGCAGCCTACCGTCCGGGGAGCTGTTTTTT
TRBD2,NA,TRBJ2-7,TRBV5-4,CASSLSLAGGAYEQYF,TGTGCCAGCAGCTTGTCGCTAGCGGGAGGGGCCTACGAGCAGTACTTC
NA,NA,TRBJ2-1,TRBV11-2,CASSPRAMGNEQFF,TGTGCCAGCAGCCCCCGGGCAATGGGCAATGAGCAGTTCTTC
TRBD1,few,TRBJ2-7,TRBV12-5,CASGLTKSGTDLSYEQYF,TGTGCTAGTGGTTTGACCAAGTCCGGGACAGATCTCTCCTACGAGCAGTACTTC
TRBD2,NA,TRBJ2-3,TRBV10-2,CASSQNGRVTTDTQYF,TGCGCCAGCAGTCAGAACGGGAGGGTTACTACAGATACGCAGTATTTT
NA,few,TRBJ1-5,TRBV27,CASSIGNSNQPQHF,TGTGCCAGCAGTATAGGGAATAGCAATCAGCCCCAGCATTTT
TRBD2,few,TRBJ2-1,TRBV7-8,CASSLARTSGRGDNEQFF,TGTGCCAGCAGCTTAGCGCGGACTAGCGGGAGGGGTGACAATGAGCAGTTCTTC
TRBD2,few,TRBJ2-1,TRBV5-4,CASSQGAGVYEQFF,TGTGCCAGCAGCCAGGGAGCGGGAGTATATGAGCAGTTCTTC
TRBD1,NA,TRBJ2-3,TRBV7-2,CASSTQGASTDTQYF,TGTGCCAGCAGCACACAGGGGGCTAGCACAGATACGCAGTATTTT
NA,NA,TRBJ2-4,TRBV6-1,CASRTRDPRGADIKNIQYF,TGTGCCAGCAGAACCAGGGACCCCCGTGGGGCCGATATCAAAAACATTCAGTACTTC
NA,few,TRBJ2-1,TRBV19,CASSVYNEQFF,TGTGCCAGTAGTGTCTACAATGAGCAGTTCTTC
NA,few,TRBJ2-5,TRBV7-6,CASSLASRAQETQYF,TGTGCCAGCAGCTTAGCTTCCAGGGCTCAGGAGACCCAGTACTTC
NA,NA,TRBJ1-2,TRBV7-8,CASSPEFGQGPPNYGYTF,TGTGCCAGCAGCCCAGAATTTGGGCAGGGACCCCCGAACTATGGCTACACCTTC
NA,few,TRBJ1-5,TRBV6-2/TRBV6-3,CASLQEGRNQPQHF,TGTGCCAGCTTACAGGAAGGGCGCAATCAGCCCCAGCATTTT
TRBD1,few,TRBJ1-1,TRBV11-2,CASSFNTGGPYTEAFF,TGTGCCAGCAGCTTTAACACAGGGGGTCCATACACTGAAGCTTTCTTT
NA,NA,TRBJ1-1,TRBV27,CASSRLGVGNTEAFF,TGTGCCAGCAGCCGGCTGGGGGTAGGGAACACTGAAGCTTTCTTT
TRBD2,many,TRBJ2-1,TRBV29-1,CSVEGYSGGHNEQFF,TGCAGCGTTGAAGGATATAGCGGGGGACACAATGAGCAGTTCTTC
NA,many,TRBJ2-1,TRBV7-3,CASSHGYNEQFF,TGTGCCAGCAGCCACGGGTACAATGAGCAGTTCTTC
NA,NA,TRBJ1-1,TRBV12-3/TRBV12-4,CASGWWGTEAFF,TGTGCCAGCGGATGGTGGGGCACTGAAGCTTTCTTT
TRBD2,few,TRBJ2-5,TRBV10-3,CATRGGGSYQETQYF,TGTGCCACCCGTGGGGGGGGATCGTACCAAGAGACCCAGTACTTC